This record looks at one T cell receptor beta chain sequence and its context. Its antigen is unknown. The data belong to a study of early T cells in non-severe SARS-CoV-2 infection. Study in general: Bulk RNA isolated from unsorted whole blood underwent sequencing; chains were not paired. Regarding the study as a whole: Matching results from VDJdb favored anti-spike CD8 responses, leaving private and CD4 specificities undetected.

Unique molecular identifiers were added to individual cDNA molecules. One entry per CDR3 protein, called by TCRdb with MiXCR from the 5' RACE reads. This repertoire shows 75,000 to 80,000 distinct CDR3 sequences, 15% to 19% found once; its top ten account for approximately 12%. CDR1 is MNHNY and CDR2 is SVGAGI in the germline V gene (reference sequence). V lost 5 bases to trimming and J lost 3 bases; unmatched junction nucleotides: 16. This CDR3 comprises 19 residues. The clonotype was recovered from an adult who was a healthcare worker with PCR-confirmed SARS-CoV-2 infection or an uninfected control (not recorded which). The rearrangement uses TRBV6-6 and TRBJ2-1; 10 nucleotides align to TRBD2. The sample taken for sequencing was whole blood. The CDR3 sequence: CASSPQGIEAGGSYNEQFF. Here the CDR3 DNA reads TGTGCCAGCAGTCCCCAGGGTATTGAAGCGGGAGGGAGCTACAATGAGCAGTTCTTC.